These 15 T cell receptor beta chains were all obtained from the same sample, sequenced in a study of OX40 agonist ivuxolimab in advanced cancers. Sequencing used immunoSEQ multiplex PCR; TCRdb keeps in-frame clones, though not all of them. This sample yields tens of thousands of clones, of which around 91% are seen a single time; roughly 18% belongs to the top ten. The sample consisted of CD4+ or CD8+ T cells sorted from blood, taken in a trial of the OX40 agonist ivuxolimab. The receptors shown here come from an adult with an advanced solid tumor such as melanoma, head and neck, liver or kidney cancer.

The CDR3 DNA is TGTGCCAGCAGCTCCCTGACTAGCGGGAGGGTGGGAGAGACCCAGTACTTC. It encodes CASSSLTSGRVGETQYF. The V gene is TRBV13, the J gene TRBJ2-5; 14 bases align to TRBD2. J was trimmed by 4 bases and V by 4 bases; bases with no gene match: 8. Germline V gives CDR1 PRHDT, CDR2 FYEKMQ (reference sequence). The CDR3 totals 17 residues.

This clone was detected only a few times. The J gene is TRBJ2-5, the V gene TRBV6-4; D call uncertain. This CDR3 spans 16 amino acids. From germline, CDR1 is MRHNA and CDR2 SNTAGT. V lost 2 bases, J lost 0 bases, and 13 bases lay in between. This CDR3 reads CASSDPPDRDQETQYF. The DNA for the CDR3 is TGTGCCAGCAGTGACCCGCCCGACCGGGACCAAGAGACCCAGTACTTC.

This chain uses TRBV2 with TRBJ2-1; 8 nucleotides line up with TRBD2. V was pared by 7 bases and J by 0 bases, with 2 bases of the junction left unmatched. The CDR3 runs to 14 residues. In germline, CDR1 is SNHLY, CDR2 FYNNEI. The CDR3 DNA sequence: TGTGCCAGCACAAGCGGGGGCTCCTACAATGAGCAGTTCTTC. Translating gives CASTSGGSYNEQFF.

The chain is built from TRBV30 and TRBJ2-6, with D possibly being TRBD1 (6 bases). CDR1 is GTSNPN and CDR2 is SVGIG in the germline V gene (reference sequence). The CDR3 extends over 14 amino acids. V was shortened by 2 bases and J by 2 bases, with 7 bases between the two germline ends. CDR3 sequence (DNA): TGTGCCTGGAGTAGGGGGACTGGGGCCAACGTCCTGACTTTC. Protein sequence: CAWSRGTGANVLTF.

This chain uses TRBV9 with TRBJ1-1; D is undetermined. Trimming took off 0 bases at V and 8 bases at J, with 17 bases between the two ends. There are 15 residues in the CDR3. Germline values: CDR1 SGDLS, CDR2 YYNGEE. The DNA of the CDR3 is TGTGCCAGCAGCGTAGGAGGAGGCGTGGGGTCCGAAGCTTTCTTT. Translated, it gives CASSVGGGVGSEAFF.

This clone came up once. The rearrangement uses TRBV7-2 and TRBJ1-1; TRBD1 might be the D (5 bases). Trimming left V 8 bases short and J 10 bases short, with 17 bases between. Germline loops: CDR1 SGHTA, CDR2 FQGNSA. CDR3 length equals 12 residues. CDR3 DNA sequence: TGTGCCAGCTCAGGGAGGGGAATCGGAGCTTTCTTT. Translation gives CASSGRGIGAFF.

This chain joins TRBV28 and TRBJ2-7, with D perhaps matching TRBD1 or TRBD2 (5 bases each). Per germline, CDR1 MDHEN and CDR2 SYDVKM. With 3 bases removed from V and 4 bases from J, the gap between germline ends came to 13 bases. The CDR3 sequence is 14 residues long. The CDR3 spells CASSFAGTVYEQYF. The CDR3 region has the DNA TGTGCCAGCAGTTTTGCCGGGACGGTGTACGAGCAGTACTTC.

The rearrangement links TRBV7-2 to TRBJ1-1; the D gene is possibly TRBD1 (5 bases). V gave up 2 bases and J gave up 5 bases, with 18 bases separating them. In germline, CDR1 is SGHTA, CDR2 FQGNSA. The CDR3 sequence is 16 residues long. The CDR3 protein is CASSLFPRQRGTEAFF. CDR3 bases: TGTGCCAGCAGCTTATTTCCCCGACAGAGAGGAACTGAAGCTTTCTTT.

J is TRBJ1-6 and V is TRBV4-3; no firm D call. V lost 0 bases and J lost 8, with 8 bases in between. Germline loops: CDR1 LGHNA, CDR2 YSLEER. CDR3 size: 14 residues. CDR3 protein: CASSQDRNYSPLHF. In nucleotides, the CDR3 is TGCGCCAGCAGCCAAGATCGGAATTATTCACCCCTCCACTTT.

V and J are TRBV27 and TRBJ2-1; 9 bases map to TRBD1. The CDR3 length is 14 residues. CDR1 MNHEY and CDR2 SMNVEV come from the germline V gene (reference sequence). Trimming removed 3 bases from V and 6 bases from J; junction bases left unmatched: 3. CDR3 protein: CASSFWGQGNEQFF. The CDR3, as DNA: TGTGCCAGCAGTTTTTGGGGACAGGGCAATGAGCAGTTCTTC.

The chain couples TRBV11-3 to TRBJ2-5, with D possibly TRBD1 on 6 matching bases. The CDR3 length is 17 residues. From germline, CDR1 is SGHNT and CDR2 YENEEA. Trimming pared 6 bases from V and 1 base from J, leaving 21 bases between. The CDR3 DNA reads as TGTGCCAGCAGACGAGGGACACAATCAACCGTCCAAGAGACCCAGTACTTC. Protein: CASRRGTQSTVQETQYF. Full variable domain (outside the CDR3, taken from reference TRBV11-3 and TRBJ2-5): EAGVVQSPRYKIIEKKQPVAFWCNPISGHNTLYWYLQNLGQGPELLIRYENEEAVDDSQLPKDRFSAERLKGVDSTLKIQPAELGDSAVYLCASRRGTQSTVQETQYFGPGTRLLVL.

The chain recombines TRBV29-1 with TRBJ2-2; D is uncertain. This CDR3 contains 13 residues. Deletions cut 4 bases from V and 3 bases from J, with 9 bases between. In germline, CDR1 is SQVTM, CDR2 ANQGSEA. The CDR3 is CSVAAKDTGELFF. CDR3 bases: TGCAGCGTTGCAGCGAAGGACACCGGGGAGCTGTTTTTT.

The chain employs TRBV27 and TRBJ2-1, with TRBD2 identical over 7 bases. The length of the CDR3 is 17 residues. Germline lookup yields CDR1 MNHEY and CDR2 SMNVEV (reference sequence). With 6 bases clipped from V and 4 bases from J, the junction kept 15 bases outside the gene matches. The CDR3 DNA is TGTGCCAGCAGATTTACCCTCGGGGCTAGCGGTTACAATGAGCAGTTCTTC. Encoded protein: CASRFTLGASGYNEQFF.

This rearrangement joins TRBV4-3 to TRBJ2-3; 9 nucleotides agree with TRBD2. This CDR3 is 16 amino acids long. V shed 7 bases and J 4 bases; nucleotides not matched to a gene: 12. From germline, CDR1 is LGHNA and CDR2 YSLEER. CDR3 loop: CASTPAVAGVSDTQYF. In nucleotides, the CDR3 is TGCGCCAGCACCCCCGCGGTAGCGGGAGTTTCAGATACGCAGTATTTT.

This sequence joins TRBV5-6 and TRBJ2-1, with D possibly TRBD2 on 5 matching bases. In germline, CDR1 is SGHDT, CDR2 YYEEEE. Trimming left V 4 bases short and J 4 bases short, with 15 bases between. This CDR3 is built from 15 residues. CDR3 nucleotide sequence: TGTGCCAGCAGCATTTTGAGCGGATCTTACAATGAGCAGTTCTTC. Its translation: CASSILSGSYNEQFF. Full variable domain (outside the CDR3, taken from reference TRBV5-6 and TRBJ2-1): DAGVTQSPTHLIKTRGQQVTLRCSPKSGHDTVSWYQQALGQGPQFIFQYYEEEERQRGNFPDRFSGHQFPNYSSELNVNALLLGDSALYLCASSILSGSYNEQFFGPGTRLTVL.